What follows is one TCR beta chain and its context. Its antigen is not known. Germline and junction disagree at one end, which may indicate a read error. The data stem from a study of prognosis after radiotherapy for stage I lung cancer. Study-wide points: Patients with distant metastases had lower Shannon entropy after stereotactic body radiation therapy. Usage of the TRBV and TRBJ genes (in patients with versus without metastases) was reportedly different.

Two-round multiplex PCR, the amplification method, yielded TCR beta CDR3 from genomic DNA. Round-one PCR had primers specific to each TRBV and TRBJ gene. TCRdb passed the multiplex PCR reads through MiXCR, listing each CDR3 protein once. Of 59,000 or so distinct CDR3 sequences detected, 26% appear once; the ten largest clones hold about 7.5%. Collection of peripheral blood, in a volume of around 6 milliliters, was performed at each of two time points. Germline CDR1 reads KGHDR; CDR2 reads SFDVKD. The CDR3 sequence is 14 residues long. The rearrangement uses TRBV24-1 and TRBJ2-6; perhaps TRBD1 as D (5 bases). This clonotype was sampled from a donor aged 50 or older with non-small cell lung cancer. Sequencing was performed on PBMCs, taken before or after stereotactic body radiation therapy (not recorded which). For the CDR3, the DNA is TGTGCCACCAGTGATGGGGCTGGGGTCAACGTCCTGACTTTC. It yields the protein CATSDGAGVNVLTF.